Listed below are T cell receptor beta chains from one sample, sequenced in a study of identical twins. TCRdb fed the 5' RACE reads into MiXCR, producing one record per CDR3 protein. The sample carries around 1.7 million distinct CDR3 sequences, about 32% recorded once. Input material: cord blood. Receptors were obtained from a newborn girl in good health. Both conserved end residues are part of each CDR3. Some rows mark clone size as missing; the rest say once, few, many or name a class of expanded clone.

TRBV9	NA	CASSVDSGGTRYF
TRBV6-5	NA	CASSLGPLGRAFF
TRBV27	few	CASSAAGGVTQPQHF
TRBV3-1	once	CASSRRLAGNYNEQFF
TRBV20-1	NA	CSAAGLAVDEQYF
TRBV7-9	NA	CASSPLNDEQFF
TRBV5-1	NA	CASSLLVTGELFF
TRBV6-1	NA	CASSQVRSGDALGEQFF
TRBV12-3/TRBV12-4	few	CASSKTGVNQPQHF
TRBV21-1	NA	CASSKAGLAGRHTDTQYF
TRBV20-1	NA	CSAPRTLSSYNEQFF
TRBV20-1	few	CSARVGASDYEQYF
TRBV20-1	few	CSAYGHSYGYTF
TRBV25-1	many	CASAQGYEQYF
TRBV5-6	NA	CASSITGQGANYGYTF
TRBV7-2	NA	CASSTLYLREGTDTQYF
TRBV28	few	CASTLAGGHNEQYF
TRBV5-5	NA	CASRDLGNTEAFF
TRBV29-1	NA	CSGGLAGGGNEQFF
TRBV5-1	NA	CASSFNRASSTEAFF
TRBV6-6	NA	CASSYLAGNQPQHF
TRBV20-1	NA	CSARDTGGGSQETQYF
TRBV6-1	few	CASSEVGVNQPQHF
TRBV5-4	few	CASSLLAGGGYEPYF
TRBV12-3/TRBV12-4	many	CASSPRTGNNSPLHF
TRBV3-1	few	CASSQGRLNNEQFF
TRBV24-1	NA	CATSDDGLGGYTF
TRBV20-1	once	CNASRGAPRYEQYF
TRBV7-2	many	CASSKGQNYNEQFF